A selection of T cell receptor beta chains follows, all from one sample in a study of T cell responses to AZD1222 COVID-19 vaccine. The table came from immunoSEQ multiplex PCR; TCRdb's copy has only in-frame clones and leaves some out. The sample has 90,000 to 120,000 clones, roughly 90% seen once. Sample: peripheral blood, taken on day 0 of MenACWY control vaccination. Receptor source: an adult in good health. CDR3s include the opening cysteine and the closing phenylalanine or tryptophan.

TRBV4-1	CASSARDRDSYEQYF
TRBV7-2	CASSLETGSSNQPQHF
TRBV6-5	CASSLRGQGNTIYF
TRBV2	CASRPGRSYNEQFF
TRBV3-1/TRBV3-2	CASSRRGAEQYF
TRBV6-5	CASSNGLGAQHF
TRBV5-4	CASSSGGGAGANVLTF
TRBV27	CASSWSGLAGASSYNEQFF
TRBV11-2	CASSPGHQETQYF
TRBV6-6	CASSTSTGSYEQYF
TRBV11-2	CASTVWGKPDTQYF
TRBV9	CASSVVWDSPLHF
TRBV18	CASSPPGRTVDTQYF
TRBV6-2/TRBV6-3	CASSYSREDRGYEQYF
TRBV2	CASRLISGGTDTQYF
TRBV5-1	CASSLDTADSNQPQHF
TRBV7-2	CASSFKRGDYNEQFF
TRBV7-9	CASSVARMTMDTEAFF
TRBV19	CASTRRGGENSPLHF
TRBV6-6	CASSYEGLPNQPQHF
TRBV4-2	CASSQVLAGGPEETQYF
TRBV27	CASSSKSPGTYYSNQPQHF
TRBV10-1	CASSPTGNQPQHF
TRBV29-1	CSVEGTINTEAFF
TRBV19	CASSFGSNSNQPQHF
TRBV11-2	CASSSGTYNEQFF
TRBV7-6	CASSASYEQYF
TRBV7-2	CASSFQGNSPLHF
TRBV6-5	CASRRVSETQYF
TRBV7-9	CASSLGLDGSNQPQHF
TRBV5-1	CASSPQSLNTEAFF
TRBV28	CASSPLRQGVETQYF
TRBV7-8	CASSSLINIPGDTQYF
TRBV2	CASSASRVNHEQYF
TRBV6-5	CASTQGPLGDTEAFF
TRBV10-1	CASSEGQGAHNEQFF
TRBV6-2/TRBV6-3	CASSAPPGQSFPYNEQFF
TRBV7-2	CASSLEGGRGMSEAFF
TRBV7-9	CASSPEGGPPTDTQYF